This T cell receptor (beta chain) was observed in a study of cytomegalovirus exposure and HLA in healthy donors. General observations from the study: Analysis performed later showed TCR beta chains linked to HLA being more clonally expanded than equally common others. Associated with cytomegalovirus, according to the listing, were some 180 TCR beta chains. A likely sequencing artifact accounted for one observed cluster of highly shared sequence variants.

About this clone itself: Its antigen is as yet unknown.

The PCR used 60 Vbeta and 13 Jbeta primers. Some clones are missing from TCRdb's copy, which holds only in-frame ones; the method was immunoSEQ multiplex PCR. The data show approximately 130,000 clones, 75% to 85% seen once. CDR3 length: 15 amino acids. Unmatched junction bases numbered 1, after V lost 1 base and J lost 1 base. CDR1 is SGDLS, CDR2 YYNGEE, per germline. V is TRBV9 and J is TRBJ2-5, with 10 nucleotides matching TRBD2. Sequenced: PBMCs. The TCR sequence derives from a woman between 45 and 60 years old in good health and CMV-seropositive. CDR3 region: CASSVSSGSQETQYF. As DNA, the CDR3 is TGTGCCAGCAGCGTATCTAGCGGGAGCCAAGAGACCCAGTACTTC.